Below are 23 T cell receptor beta chains sequenced from a single sample in a study of tumor-infiltrating lymphocytes in primary liver carcinoma. From 500 to 600 ng of total RNA, TCR beta-specific cDNA was reverse-transcribed using a constant-region primer. Libraries for TCR beta were built through three nested multiplex PCR rounds, which together made up a slightly modified ARM-PCR procedure. Amplification in the first two PCR rounds was performed using TRBV1-TRBV30 forward primers and a C-beta reverse primer for about 10 cycles each. One entry per CDR3 protein, called by TCRdb with MiXCR from the multiplex PCR reads. The repertoire has roughly 22,000 distinct CDR3 sequences, more than 75% of them found once; the top ten carry less than 40%. For each extraction, RNA and DNA were obtained together from about 21-30 mg of unsorted bulk tissue. The source material was liver tumor tissue from sampling region 2. The sample's subset: tumor region T2, inferior pole. The receptors come from a woman aged 25 to 39 with primary liver carcinoma and hepatitis B virus infection.

A note on this clonotype: The germline gene is not matched at one end of the junction; a read error may be the cause. The rearrangement joins TRBV12-3 or TRBV12-4 to TRBJ2-3, with D unclear. The CDR3 length is 15 residues. CDR3 sequence: CASRFPPHSIDTQYF. The CDR3 bases are TGTGCCAGCAGATTTCCCCCTCATAGCATAGATACGCAGTATTTT.

V usage is TRBV12-3 or TRBV12-4 and J usage is TRBJ2-7; D possibly corresponds to TRBD1 (6 bases). CDR3 length equals 15 residues. Written as DNA, the CDR3 is TGTGACAACCTACGATCCGGTACACAGGGTTACGAGCAGTACTTC. Translated, it gives CDNLRSGTQGYEQYF.

In the case of this clonotype: Its ends do not fully match the called genes, so a read error is possible. The chain uses TRBV5-5 and TRBJ2-1; the match to TRBD2 covers 9 bases. CDR3 length: 15 amino acids. The germline CDR1 and CDR2 sequences are SGHKS and YYEKEE (reference sequence). The CDR3 DNA follows: TGTGCCAGTAGTCTTATAGCGGGAGTTCGAAACGAGCTGTTCTTC. The encoded protein is CASSLIAGVRNELFF. The complete variable domain, with remaining parts taken from reference TRBV5-5 and TRBJ2-1, reads DAGVTQSPTHLIKTRGQQVTLRCSPISGHKSVSWYQQVLGQGPQFIFQYYEKEERGRGNFPDRFSARQFPNYSSELNVNALLLGDSALYLCASSLIAGVRNELFFGPGTRLTVL.

For this clonotype: Compared with germline, one end of the junction differs, possibly owing to a read error. This chain joins TRBV12-3 or TRBV12-4 and TRBJ2-5; 8 nucleotides align to TRBD1. CDR3 length: 13 amino acids. CDR3 amino acids: CASTTDRARAQYF. In DNA, the CDR3 is TGTGCAAGCACTACGGACAGGGCCAGGGCCCAGTACTTC.

As concerns this clonotype: Compared with germline, one end of the junction differs, possibly owing to a read error. The rearrangement uses TRBV28 and TRBJ1-2; no firm D call. This CDR3 spans 13 amino acids. The germline gives CDR1 MDHEN, CDR2 SYDVKM. The CDR3 DNA is TGTGCCAGCAGTCAGGCTCCGAACCATGGCTGCACCTTC. This encodes CASSQAPNHGCTF.

The count of this clonotype is one. A much larger clonotype is one base distant, so this may be a read error. The chain combines TRBV7-9 with TRBJ2-2; maybe TRBD2 (6 bases). Germline assignment: CDR1 SEHNR and CDR2 FQNEAQ (reference sequence). Trimming removed 5 bases at V and 4 bases at J, with 11 bases between. This CDR3 has 14 amino acids. This CDR3 reads CASSVTSSTGELFF. CDR3 DNA sequence: TGTGCCAGCAGCGTGACTAGTAGCACCGGGGAGCTGTTTTTT.

On this clonotype itself: Its ends do not fully match the called genes, so a read error is possible. The chain links TRBV30 to TRBJ2-3; D is ambiguous. The length of the CDR3 is 14 residues. CDR1 is GTSNPN and CDR2 is SVGIG in the germline V gene (reference sequence). This CDR3 reads CASSVVGAEDTQYF. CDR3 sequence (DNA): TGTGCCTCGAGTGTGGTCGGTGCGGAAGATACGCAGTATTTT. The complete variable domain, with remaining parts taken from reference TRBV30 and TRBJ2-3, reads SQTIHQWPATLVQPVGSPLSLECTVEGTSNPNLYWYRQAAGRGLQLLFYSVGIGQISSEVPQNLSASRPQDRQFILSSKKLLLSDSGFYLCASSVVGAEDTQYFGPGTRLTVL.

To note about this clonotype: At one end the junction does not follow the germline gene, possibly because of a read error. The chain has TRBV5-4 and TRBJ2-3; possibly TRBD1 for D (5 bases). The CDR3 spans 17 residues. Looked up from germline, CDR1 is SGHNT and CDR2 is YYREEE (reference sequence). In DNA form, the CDR3 reads TGTGCCAGCAGCATAGACGGACACCCTCCACTCACAGATACGCGGTATTTT. Protein product: CASSIDGHPPLTDTRYF.

A remark on this clonotype: The junction departs from the called germline gene at one end, perhaps through a read error. The genes are TRBV28 and TRBJ2-5; 11 bases map to TRBD2. Germline CDR1 is MDHEN and CDR2 is SYDVKM. The length of the CDR3 is 18 residues. The CDR3 spells CASCLTGTGLAAQETQYF. The CDR3 DNA is TGTGCCAGCTGTTTAACGGGTACGGGACTAGCGGCACAAGAGACCCAATACTTC.

To note about this clonotype: At one boundary the junction diverges from the germline segment, which might be a read error. The chain links TRBV4-3 to TRBJ2-1, with a possible D match to TRBD1 (5 bases). CDR3 length: 16 amino acids. Germline lookup yields CDR1 LGHNA and CDR2 YSLEER. CDR3 residues: CASSQDTGSSYNEQFF. The CDR3 DNA is TGCGCCAGCAGCCAAGATACAGGAAGCTCCTACAACGAGCAGTTCTTC.

As regards this clonotype: At one end the junction does not follow the germline gene, possibly because of a read error. This chain uses TRBV10-3 with TRBJ1-3, with D tentatively TRBD1 (5 bases). Germline V gene data show CDR1 as ENHRY and CDR2 as SYGVKD. The CDR3 spans 14 residues. The CDR3 loop is CAINETDYGNTIYF. CDR3 nucleotides: TGTGCCATCAATGAGACAGATTATGGAAACACCATATATTTT.

To note about this clonotype: One end of the junction is discordant with germline, which a read error may explain. The rearrangement links TRBV4-2 to TRBJ2-7; no clear D gene. The germline V gene has CDR1 LGHNA and CDR2 YNFKEQ. This CDR3 region has 14 residues. CDR3 bases: TGTGCTAGCAGCTTAGTGCCCTATGTCTACGAGCAGCACTTC. Translating gives CASSLVPYVYEQHF.

Concerning this clonotype itself: Being one base from a much bigger clone, this may be a read error. The genes are TRBV15 and TRBJ2-2; D is unclear. This CDR3 has 14 residues. Germline V lookup: CDR1 LNHNV, CDR2 YYDKDF (reference sequence). The CDR3 region is CVTSRVVLSGELFF. In DNA form, the CDR3 reads TGTGTCACCAGCAGAGTCGTCTTGTCCGGGGAGCTGTTTTTT.

About this clonotype itself: At one end, the junction sequence differs from germline, possibly due to a read error. This chain uses TRBV5-6 with TRBJ2-2, with a tentative D call TRBD2 (5 bases). The CDR3 totals 15 residues. Germline CDR1 SGHDT, CDR2 YYEEEE. Here the CDR3 reads CVSSLAPIVTGELFF. Here the CDR3 DNA reads TGTGTTAGCAGCTTGGCACCCATAGTCACCGGGGAGTTGTTTTTT.

Remarks on this clonotype: A junction boundary mismatches the germline segment, possibly from a read error. CDR3 nucleotide sequence: TGTGCCAGCAGTTACACGGTGATGGATTCACCCCTCCACTTC. Amino acids: CASSYTVMDSPLHF. The chain employs TRBV6-6 and TRBJ1-6; D not certain. Germline CDR1 is MNHNY and CDR2 is SVGAGI (reference sequence). This CDR3 comprises 14 residues.

The chain uses TRBV6-1 and TRBJ2-7; no clear D gene. V shed 2 bases and J shed 8 bases, with 13 bases lying between them. The germline V gene encodes CDR1 MNHNS and CDR2 SASEGT. CDR3 length: 13 amino acids. The CDR3 loop reads CASSERVFYKQYF. CDR3 coding DNA: TGTGCCAGCAGTGAAAGGGTTTTCTATAAGCAGTACTTC.

Regarding this clonotype: One end of the junction fails to match germline, which may point to a read error. J is TRBJ2-3 and V is TRBV4-3, with D unclear. The length of the CDR3 is 18 residues. The germline V gene encodes CDR1 LGHNA and CDR2 YSLEER. CDR3: CANSQSVWLGDPDDTQYF. DNA of the CDR3: TGTGCCAACAGCCAGTCGGTCTGGCTGGGTGATCCCGATGATACGCAGTATTTC.

As regards this clonotype: The junction does not match germline at one end; this may be a read error. The chain uses TRBV11-3 and TRBJ2-1; 11 bases agree with TRBD2. This CDR3 spans 15 amino acids. In germline, CDR1 is SGHNT, CDR2 YENEEA. Written as DNA, the CDR3 is TGTGCCAGTAGCCGACTAGCGGGGCGGGGGTATGGGCAGTTCTTT. Translation gives CASSRLAGRGYGQFF. Full variable domain (rest looked up from reference TRBV11-3 and TRBJ2-1): EAGVVQSPRYKIIEKKQPVAFWCNPISGHNTLYWYLQNLGQGPELLIRYENEEAVDDSQLPKDRFSAERLKGVDSTLKIQPAELGDSAVYLCASSRLAGRGYGQFFGPGTRLTVL.

About this clonotype: This sequence may be a read error, since a much larger clone differs from it by one base. This chain links TRBV30 with TRBJ1-2; D not resolved. Looked up from germline, CDR1 is GTSNPN and CDR2 is SVGIG (reference sequence). The CDR3 length is 13 residues. The CDR3 loop is CAWRQVLQYGHTF. DNA for the CDR3: TGTGCCTGGAGGCAGGTTTTACAGTATGGCCACACCTTC.

As to this clonotype: Germline is not matched at one junction end, which may reflect a read error. V is TRBV29-1 and J is TRBJ2-5; 11 positions agree with TRBD1. The CDR3 has 15 amino acids. The V gene's germline CDR1 is SQVTM and CDR2 ANQGSEA. CDR3 region: CIVEADRGRAEAQYF. CDR3 nucleotides: TGCATCGTTGAGGCGGACAGGGGGCGGGCGGAGGCCCAGTACTTC.

The chain combines TRBV12-5 with TRBJ2-1; 7 bases are a match to TRBD2. Germline V gene lookup returns CDR1 LGHNT and CDR2 FRNRAP. The CDR3 contains 15 residues. V was clipped by 6 bases and J by 8 bases; unmatched bases: 13. The CDR3, as DNA: TGTGCTAGTGGGTCCGGGACTATCCTTATGGATGAGCAGTTCTTC. Amino acid sequence: CASGSGTILMDEQFF.

With regard to this clonotype: The junction departs from germline at one end; a sequencing error may be responsible. The genes are TRBV29-1 and TRBJ1-2, with D hard to call. The CDR3 length is 12 residues. The germline CDR1 and CDR2 sequences are SQVTM and ANQGSEA. CDR3 in amino acids: CSVVHWGGSYNF. The CDR3 coding sequence is TGCAGCGTTGTCCATTGGGGTGGAAGCTACAACTTC.

Of note for this clonotype: An end of the junction differs from the germline gene, which may be a read error. V is TRBV4-2 and J is TRBJ2-1; D remains unclear. This CDR3 contains 18 residues. CDR1 and CDR2 (germline): LGHNA, YNFKEQ. The DNA for the CDR3 is TGTGCCAGCAGCCGAGTAGTGAGCTTCCGAAGCTCCTACAATGAGCAGCTCTTC. Amino acid sequence: CASSRVVSFRSSYNEQLF.